This TCR beta chain was documented in a study of T cells in Graves' hyperthyroidism and ophthalmopathy. Whole-study findings and limits: Peripheral blood also featured most of the thyroid clonotypes expanded above 0.001.

It was RNA transcripts that yielded the amplified TCR beta CDR3 regions. Primed by the HTBI set, a first-round RT-PCR was run on the TCR CDR3. TCRdb processed the multiplex PCR reads anew with MiXCR; each CDR3 protein has one entry. The sample yields under 350,000 distinct CDR3 sequences, less than 30% seen once. This clonotype was recorded at least ten times. As yet, its antigen is unknown. The sample was blood. The receptor was derived from a man aged 40-55 years with Graves' hyperthyroidism that later progressed to Graves' ophthalmopathy.

CDR3 sequence (DNA): TGTGCCAGCAGCCTTGGGACTAGCGGGAGTTCTGGCTACGAGCAGTACTTC. This gives the protein CASSLGTSGSSGYEQYF. This chain links TRBV3-1 with TRBJ2-7; TRBD2 matches at 14 bases. The CDR3 runs 17 residues. Looked up from germline, CDR1 is LGHDT and CDR2 is YNNKEL (reference sequence). J was trimmed by 3 bases and V by 4 bases; bases with no gene match: 8.